The 17 T cell receptor beta chains reported below all come from one sample, sequenced in a study of early stage breast cancer tumors. Sequencing was performed with immunoSEQ multiplex PCR; in TCRdb, only in-frame clones are kept and a portion is missing. The data contain 25,000 to 35,000 clones, 80% of them seen just once; the ten biggest clones take up roughly an eighth. Sequenced material: blood. The receptors derive from a person between 55 and 70 years old with breast cancer.

V and J are TRBV19 and TRBJ1-2, with 7 bases aligning to TRBD1. Unmatched junction bases numbered 10, after V lost 7 bases and J lost 2 bases. The CDR3 has 15 amino acids. CDR1 and CDR2 from the germline V gene are LNHDA and SQIVND (reference sequence). This CDR3 is CASNPTGGGNYGYTF. CDR3 DNA: TGTGCCAGTAATCCCACGGGAGGGGGCAACTATGGCTACACCTTC.

The V gene is TRBV5-1, the J gene TRBJ1-4; 8 nucleotides align to TRBD1. This CDR3 has 15 amino acids. The germline gives CDR1 SGHRS, CDR2 YFSETQ. V shed 3 bases and J 8 bases; nucleotides not matched to a gene: 9. The CDR3 here is CASSWGGQGGEKLFF. CDR3 in DNA: TGCGCCAGCAGCTGGGGAGGACAGGGAGGGGAAAAACTGTTTTTT.

V is TRBV5-1 and J is TRBJ2-7; 12 positions match TRBD1. The germline V gene has CDR1 SGHRS and CDR2 YFSETQ. After removal of 6 bases from V and 4 bases from J, the junction contained 8 bases not matched to a gene. This CDR3 has 15 residues. CDR3 sequence: CASKPPGQGAYEQYF. CDR3 in DNA: TGCGCCAGCAAACCTCCGGGACAGGGGGCTTACGAGCAGTACTTC.

The chain has TRBV18 and TRBJ1-5; D is unclear. CDR3 size: 14 residues. The V gene lost 3 bases and the J gene lost 1 base, with 7 bases spanning the gap. The germline V gene encodes CDR1 KGHSH and CDR2 LQKENI. For the CDR3, the DNA is TGTGCCAGCTCACCCCAGATCAGCAATCAGCCCCAGCATTTT. Amino acid sequence: CASSPQISNQPQHF. The variable domain in full, completed from reference TRBV18 and TRBJ1-5, reads NAGVMQNPRHLVRRRGQEARLRCSPMKGHSHVYWYRQLPEEGLKFMVYLQKENIIDESGMPKERFSAEFPKEGPSILRIQQVVRGDSAAYFCASSPQISNQPQHFGDGTRLSIL.

By share, this clone counts as medium-sized. The rearrangement links TRBV10-1 to TRBJ2-1; TRBD2 matches at 8 bases. The ends lost 4 bases at V and 8 bases at J; junction bases unmatched: 10. Per the germline V gene, CDR1 is WNHNN and CDR2 is SYGVQD (reference sequence). The CDR3 runs to 15 residues. In DNA, the CDR3 is TGCGCCAGCAGTGCTCAAAGCGGGAGCGGGTATGAGCAGTTCTTC. It specifies CASSAQSGSGYEQFF.

The chain's CDR3 is CASSLSGAGELFF. For the CDR3, the DNA is TGTGCCAGCAGCTTATCGGGAGCCGGGGAGCTGTTTTTT. The chain employs TRBV11-3 and TRBJ2-2; a weak D match, TRBD2 (6 bases). This CDR3 contains 13 residues. Deletions cut 2 bases from V and 6 bases from J, with 7 bases between. Per germline, CDR1 SGHNT and CDR2 YENEEA.

The V call is TRBV15, the J call TRBJ1-2; TRBD1 matches 7 bases. V was clipped by 5 bases and J by 2 bases; unmatched bases: 14. The CDR3 contains 17 residues. The germline gives CDR1 LNHNV, CDR2 YYDKDF (reference sequence). The CDR3 DNA is TGTGCCACCAGCCAGGGGGTCCCAAAAAAGGGGAACTATGGCTACACCTTC. It translates to CATSQGVPKKGNYGYTF.

This chain connects TRBV12-5 to TRBJ2-2; TRBD1 matches at 9 bases. This CDR3 comprises 14 residues. J lost 0 bases, V lost 10 bases, and 3 bases had no gene match. Per germline, CDR1 LGHNT and CDR2 FRNRAP. In DNA, the CDR3 is TGTGCTACCCGACAGGGGGCGAACACCGGGGAGCTGTTTTTT. It is translated as CATRQGANTGELFF.

With respect to this clone: At one of its ends the junction is not consistent with the germline gene, which may arise from a read error. The chain is built from TRBV7-7 and TRBJ2-7; tentatively, D is TRBD2 (5 bases). Germline assignment: CDR1 SSHAT and CDR2 FNYEAQ (reference sequence). The CDR3 runs 13 residues. The CDR3 loop is CASSGGPLYEQYF. CDR3 nucleotide sequence: TGTGCTAGCAGCGGAGGTCCTCTCTACGAGCAGTACTTC.

The V and J genes are TRBV6-6 and TRBJ2-7; 8 nucleotides line up with TRBD1. The CDR3 is 15 amino acids. CDR1 is MNHNY and CDR2 is SVGAGI in the germline V gene (reference sequence). Germline trimming cut 7 bases from V and 2 bases from J; bases unmatched to any gene: 10. The CDR3 nucleotides read TGTGCCAGCATTACAACCGGGACAGGCACCTACGAGCAGTACTTC. Translation: CASITTGTGTYEQYF.

This clone was detected only once. The chain carries TRBV29-1 and TRBJ2-1; 7 bases are shared with TRBD1. CDR1 SQVTM and CDR2 ANQGSEA come from the germline V gene. V lost 7 bases to trimming and J lost 10 bases; unmatched junction nucleotides: 10. The CDR3 is 12 residues long. CDR3 nucleotide sequence: TGCAGCGCCGGGACAGAAGTAGGCGAGCAGTTCTTC. Its translation: CSAGTEVGEQFF.

The rearrangement joins TRBV11-3 to TRBJ2-7; 9 bases agree with TRBD2. Germline V gene data show CDR1 as SGHNT and CDR2 as YENEEA. The trim removed 2 bases at V and 9 bases at J, leaving 20 bases unmatched. The CDR3 totals 18 residues. The CDR3 sequence is CASSLLQGTSLLWQVQYF. DNA of the CDR3: TGTGCCAGCAGCTTACTACAGGGGACTAGCCTACTTTGGCAGGTGCAGTACTTC.

This sequence joins TRBV7-6 and TRBJ1-3, with 7 bases fitting TRBD1. Germline CDR1 is SGHVS and CDR2 is FNYEAQ. J lost 1 base, V lost 5 bases, and 8 bases had no gene match. CDR3 size: 16 residues. This CDR3 reads CASSLQNRGSGNTIYF. The CDR3 DNA is TGTGCCAGCAGCCTCCAAAACAGGGGATCTGGAAACACCATATATTTT.

The chain employs TRBV4-1 and TRBJ2-2; 11 bases are a match to TRBD2. CDR1 MGHRA and CDR2 YSYEKL come from the germline V gene. CDR3 size: 18 residues. The V segment lost 4 bases and the J segment 1 base; nucleotides outside the gene matches: 8. The CDR3 reads CASSPGTSGSMNTGELFF. CDR3 in DNA: TGCGCCAGCAGCCCCGGGACTAGCGGATCCATGAACACCGGGGAGCTGTTTTTT.

This chain connects TRBV7-2 to TRBJ1-1; no clear D. Trimming removed 5 bases from V and 1 base from J, with 11 bases in between. Germline CDR1 reads SGHTA; CDR2 reads FQGNSA. The CDR3 contains 14 residues. CDR3 residues: CASSHSYRNTEAFF. CDR3 bases: TGTGCCAGCAGCCACTCGTACAGGAACACTGAAGCTTTCTTT.

The chain recombines TRBV4-3 with TRBJ2-2, with 9 bases aligning to TRBD2. CDR1 and CDR2 (germline): LGHNA, YSLEER. V lost 0 bases to trimming and J lost 3 bases; unmatched junction nucleotides: 11. This CDR3 spans 19 amino acids. CDR3 DNA: TGCGCCAGCAGCCAAGACGGGAATAGCGGGAGTGCTCACACCGGGGAGCTGTTTTTT. This encodes CASSQDGNSGSAHTGELFF.

J is TRBJ2-7 and V is TRBV27, with 9 nucleotides matching TRBD2. V gave up 6 bases and J gave up 4 bases; unmatched junction bases: 10. Germline CDR1 reads MNHEY; CDR2 reads SMNVEV (reference sequence). The CDR3 totals 15 residues. The CDR3 region has the DNA TGTGCCAGCAGGACCGGGACTAGCTCTGAGTACGAGCAGTACTTC. Protein: CASRTGTSSEYEQYF.